This T cell receptor beta chain was sequenced during a study of memory CD4+ T cells and cytomegalovirus serostatus. V dropped 4 bases and J dropped 3 bases, with 16 bases sitting between them. Germline V gene data show CDR1 as SGHNT and CDR2 as YYREEE (reference sequence). The CDR3 runs to 15 residues. TCRdb's table, derived via immunoSEQ multiplex PCR, lists solely in-frame clones and lacks some. The sample consists of about 50,000 clones, just under 80% of them appearing once. The sort gate was single viable CD3+CD4+CD8-CD45RO+ cells for memory CD4+ T cells. The sequenced material came from memory CD4+ T cells from blood. This TCR was recovered from an adult in good health and CMV-seronegative. The chain recombines TRBV5-4 with TRBJ1-1; D ambiguous. CDR3 in DNA: TGTGCCAGCAGCCCCCCGGGTTCGGGGTACACTGAAGCTTTCTTT. It is translated as CASSPPGSGYTEAFF.